The rows below give T cell receptor beta chains drawn from one sample of a study of blood T cell repertoires in COVID-19. Profiling relied on immunoSEQ multiplex PCR, and the TCRdb table lists in-frame clones only, not all of them. Of around 59,000 clones listed, approximately 80% are singletons. Sequencing input: peripheral blood. These receptors originate from an elderly woman with active or convalescent COVID-19. The CDR3 runs from the conserved cysteine through the conserved F or W.

V: TRBV18; CDR3: CASSHDGGTYNEQFF
V: TRBV12-5; CDR3: CASGLFPGELFF
V: TRBV7-9; CDR3: CASSSLTGGYTF
V: TRBV6-5; CDR3: CASSYFGRSNTEAFF
V: TRBV7-2; CDR3: CASSPLSGAGNQPQHF
V: TRBV5-8; CDR3: CASRQDGRSSYNEQFF
V: TRBV11-3; CDR3: CASSPPGPVGANTGELFF
V: TRBV7-9; CDR3: CASSLDYGGATDTQYF
V: TRBV11-2; CDR3: CASSLARGGDYGYTF
V: TRBV7-6; CDR3: CASSPETGSGSPLHF
V: TRBV10-3; CDR3: CAISETGPGYTF
V: TRBV3-1/TRBV3-2; CDR3: CASSLGTGGNYGYTF
V: TRBV7-2; CDR3: CASSLGDGGLYEQYF
V: TRBV9; CDR3: CASSPLGQGSIGELFF
V: TRBV15; CDR3: CATSALRNTEAFF
V: TRBV6-5; CDR3: CASSYAGGQNYGYTF
V: TRBV28; CDR3: CASSVQVSYGYTF
V: TRBV10-3; CDR3: CAISGLGTANYGYTF
V: TRBV14; CDR3: CASSRTGPMNTGELFF
V: TRBV18; CDR3: CASSPGIQGNSGNTIYF
V: TRBV7-7; CDR3: CASSLGRGSVTDTQYF
V: TRBV12-3/TRBV12-4; CDR3: CASNQGAGQPQHF
V: TRBV19; CDR3: CASSIDLRGAKNIQYF
V: TRBV24-1; CDR3: CATGSDRGRRDTQYF
V: TRBV5-6; CDR3: CASTPMRAYNSPLHF
V: TRBV19; CDR3: CASSILGQPQHF
V: TRBV29-1; CDR3: CSVQANMNTEAFF
V: TRBV2; CDR3: CASREQTGASGDEQFF
V: TRBV5-1; CDR3: CASSYPSGTGELFF
V: TRBV4-2; CDR3: CASSQEATGANVLTF
V: TRBV6-5; CDR3: CASRTGPSSGNTIYF
V: TRBV11-2; CDR3: CASSLGEQGIREQYF
V: TRBV11-2; CDR3: CASSLDQTARNTQYF
V: TRBV20-1; CDR3: CSASKGQVANTEAFF
V: TRBV7-2; CDR3: CASSSQGTDTQYF
V: TRBV5-1; CDR3: CASSLTGAGNTIYF
V: TRBV2; CDR3: CASSGGGAGNQPQHF
V: TRBV19; CDR3: CASSGVDSTYQPQHF
V: TRBV10-3; CDR3: CAISESAGGALNGYTF
V: TRBV29-1; CDR3: CSVGTDRGAFF
V: TRBV7-9; CDR3: CASSPGQGNNSPLHF
V: TRBV19; CDR3: CASSTTGNSNQPQHF
V: TRBV5-6; CDR3: CASSSIVDTQYF